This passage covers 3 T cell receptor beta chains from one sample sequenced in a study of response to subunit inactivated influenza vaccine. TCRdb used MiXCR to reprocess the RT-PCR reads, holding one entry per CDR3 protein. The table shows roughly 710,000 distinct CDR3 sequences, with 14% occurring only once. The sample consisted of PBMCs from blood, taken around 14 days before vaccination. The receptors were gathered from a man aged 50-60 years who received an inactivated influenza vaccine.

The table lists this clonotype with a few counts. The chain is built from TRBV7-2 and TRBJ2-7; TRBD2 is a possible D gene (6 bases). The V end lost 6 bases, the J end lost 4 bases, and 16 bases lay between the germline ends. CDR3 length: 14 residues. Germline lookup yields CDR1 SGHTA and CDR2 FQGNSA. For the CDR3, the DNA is TGTGCCAGCAGGGGGGAGACTAGATCTTACGAGCAGTACTTC. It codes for CASRGETRSYEQYF.

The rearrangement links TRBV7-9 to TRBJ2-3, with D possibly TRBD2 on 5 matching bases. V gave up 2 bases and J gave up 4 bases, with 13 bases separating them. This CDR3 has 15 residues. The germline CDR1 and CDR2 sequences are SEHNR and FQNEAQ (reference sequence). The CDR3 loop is CASSLQGGGPDTQYF. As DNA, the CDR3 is TGTGCCAGCAGCTTACAAGGCGGAGGCCCAGATACGCAGTATTTT.

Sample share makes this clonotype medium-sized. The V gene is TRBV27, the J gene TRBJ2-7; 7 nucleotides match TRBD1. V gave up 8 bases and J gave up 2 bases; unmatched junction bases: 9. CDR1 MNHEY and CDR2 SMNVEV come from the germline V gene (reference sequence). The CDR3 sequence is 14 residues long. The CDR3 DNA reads TGTGCCAGCGGCCAACGGGACAGAGCCTACGAGCAGTACTTC. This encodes CASGQRDRAYEQYF.